The T cell receptor (beta chain) described here comes from a study of blood T cell repertoires in COVID-19 (dated by TCRdb to about 2020). Regarding the complete study: Samples covering the acute and convalescent phases of COVID-19 were provided by collaborators in the United States, Italy and Spain. The repertoires were released in a freely available public database intended as a resource for research on the immune response to SARS-CoV-2. Deeply sampled blood TCRbeta repertoires from subjects exposed to, actively infected with, or recovered from COVID-19 were included in the dataset. The material from the prospective study consisted of cDNA or gDNA derived from T cells, B-cell-depleted T cells, or PBMCs. Sample metadata almost always included a de-identified subject ID, COVID-19 status, age in years and sex. Samples were obtained from the ongoing ImmuneRACE study (first 160 participants) and from 1,000 to 1,500 subjects provided by 6 global collaborators. HLA class I and class II types, where available, came from metadata supplied by the sample provider rather than from assay-based typing. Overall results and qualifications from the work: The quantity of clinical and demographic metadata differed by source and by participant and was supplied without curation.

The germline V gene yields MNHNS for CDR1 and SASEGT for CDR2. The CDR3 numbers 16 residues from cysteine through phenylalanine. The kept DNA is CDR3 alone, 48 bases in frame from the first base. Trimming removed 0 bases from V and 1 base from J, leaving 10 bases between the germline ends. TCRbeta CDR3 regions were amplified from genomic DNA by means of the immunoSEQ Assay, a bias-controlled multiplex PCR. On the authors' methods: The number of nucleated cells in each sample was estimated by amplification of reference gene primers within the assay. Sequence reads were collapsed and filtered to measure the absolute abundance of every unique TCRbeta CDR3 rearrangement. For each sample, productive Simpson clonality was calculated by taking the square root of Simpson's diversity index across productive rearrangements. TCRdb limited this immuneACCESS table to in-frame rearrangements with V and J called. A share of clones is missing; checked studies link under half to unresolved V genes, and the rest is unexplained. D and trimming come from the DNA, and the V and J calls and clone size come from that table. For this sample the table gives more than 150,000 clones, of which about 81% were detected only once. About 15% of the sample belongs to the ten largest clones.

Note on this clone: Its specific antigen is unknown. No quality values exist for individual bases; no much larger clone is one base distant.

Collaborating institutions collected whole blood in K2EDTA tubes following their own protocols. Collaborator samples were shipped for TCRbeta analysis as frozen whole blood, isolated PBMCs, or DNA extracted from either sample type. The sequence came from a man under 40 with active or convalescent COVID-19. Sequencing was performed on peripheral blood. The chain joins TRBV6-1 to TRBJ1-5, with the D gene uncertain. Here the CDR3 is given as CASSEALRGSNQPQHF. The DNA sequence follows: TGTGCCAGCAGTGAAGCGCTTCGAGGAAGCAATCAGCCCCAGCATTTT.